This paragraph reports one T cell receptor beta chain. No antigen is known for it. This record comes from a study of PD-1 blockade in classical Hodgkin lymphoma. The study, taken as a whole, reports: Compared with healthy donors, newly diagnosed patients reportedly showed lower baseline TCR diversity. CD4+ TCR diversity, unlike CD8+, rose significantly by C4D1. Similar baseline diversity was found in complete responders and newly diagnosed patients. Patients who initiated nivolumab within 1 year of ASCT were excluded.

Repertoires were generated with immunoSEQ multiplex PCR, while TCRdb's copy carries only in-frame clones and drops some. The sample gives about 14,000 clones, roughly 77% of which show up once; 24% is in the top ten. Every patient was affected by relapse after autologous stem cell transplantation, while exposure to brentuximab vedotin was not uniform. Trimming took 5 bases from V and 7 from J; bases not matched to a gene: 5. There are 13 residues in the CDR3. Per germline, CDR1 MNHEY and CDR2 SMNVEV (reference sequence). The chain uses TRBV27 and TRBJ2-5, with TRBD1 identical over 9 bases. The sample here was peripheral blood mononuclear cells (PBMCs), taken at baseline. This receptor was taken from a human donor with classical Hodgkin lymphoma. CDR3 amino acids: CASSITGGATQYF. CDR3 sequence (DNA): TGTGCCAGCAGTATCACAGGGGGCGCGACCCAGTACTTC.